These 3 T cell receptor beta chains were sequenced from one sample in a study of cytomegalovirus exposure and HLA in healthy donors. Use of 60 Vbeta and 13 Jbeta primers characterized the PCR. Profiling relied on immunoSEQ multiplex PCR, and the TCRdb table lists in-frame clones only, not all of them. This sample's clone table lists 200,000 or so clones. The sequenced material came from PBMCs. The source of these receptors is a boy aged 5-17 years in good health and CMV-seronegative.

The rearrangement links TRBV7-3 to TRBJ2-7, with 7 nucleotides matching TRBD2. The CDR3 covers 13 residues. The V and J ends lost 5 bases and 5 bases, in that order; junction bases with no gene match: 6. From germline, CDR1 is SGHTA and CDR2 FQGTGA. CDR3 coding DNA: TGTGCCAGCAGCCGAGGACTAGTCGACGAGCAGTACTTC. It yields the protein CASSRGLVDEQYF. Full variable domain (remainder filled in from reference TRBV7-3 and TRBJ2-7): GAGVSQTPSNKVTEKGKYVELRCDPISGHTALYWYRQSLGQGPEFLIYFQGTGAADDSGLPNDRFFAVRPEGSVSTLKIQRTERGDSAVYLCASSRGLVDEQYFGPGTRLTVT.

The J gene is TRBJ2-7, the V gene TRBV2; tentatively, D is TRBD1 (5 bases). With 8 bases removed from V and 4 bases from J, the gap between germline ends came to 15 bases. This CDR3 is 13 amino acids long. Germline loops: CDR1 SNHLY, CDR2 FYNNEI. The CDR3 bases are TGTGCCAGCCTCAGGGTTTCGTCATACGAGCAGTACTTC. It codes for CASLRVSSYEQYF.

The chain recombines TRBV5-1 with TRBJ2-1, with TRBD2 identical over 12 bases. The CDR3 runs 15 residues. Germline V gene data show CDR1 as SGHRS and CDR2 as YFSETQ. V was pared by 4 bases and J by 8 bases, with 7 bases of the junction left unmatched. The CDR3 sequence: CASSALAGGQDEQFF. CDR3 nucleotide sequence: TGCGCCAGCAGCGCGCTAGCGGGGGGGCAGGATGAGCAGTTCTTC.